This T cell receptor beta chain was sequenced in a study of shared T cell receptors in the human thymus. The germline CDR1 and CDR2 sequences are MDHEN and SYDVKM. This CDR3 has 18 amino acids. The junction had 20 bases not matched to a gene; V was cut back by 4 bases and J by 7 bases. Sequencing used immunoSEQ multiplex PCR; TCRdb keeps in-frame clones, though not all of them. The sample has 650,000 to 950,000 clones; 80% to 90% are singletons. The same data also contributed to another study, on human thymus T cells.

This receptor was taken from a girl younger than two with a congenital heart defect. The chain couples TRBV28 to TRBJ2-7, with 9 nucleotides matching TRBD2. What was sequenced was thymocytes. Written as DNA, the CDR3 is TGTGCCAGCAGTTCTTATCGACTAGCGGCGTCTGGATACGTAGAGCAGTACTTC. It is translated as CASSSYRLAASGYVEQYF. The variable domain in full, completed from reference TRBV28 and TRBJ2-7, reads DVKVTQSSRYLVKRTGEKVFLECVQDMDHENMFWYRQDPGLGLRLIYFSYDVKMKEKGDIPEGYSVSREKKERFSLILESASTNQTSMYLCASSSYRLAASGYVEQYFGPGTRLTVT.